The clone carrying this T cell receptor (beta chain) came up a few times. Its specificity is not known. The repertoire was sequenced with immunoSEQ multiplex PCR; TCRdb's copy has only in-frame clones and lacks some. The sample lists roughly 90,000 clones; roughly 84% were seen once. The data were obtained in a study of identifying expanded T cells in peripheral blood. V dropped 4 bases and J dropped 0 bases, with 14 bases sitting between them. Germline CDR1 MNHNS, CDR2 SASEGT. The CDR3 spans 16 residues. During the collection period, no donor immune events like infections were recorded. Study-level results: Differentially abundant clones: approximately 1.3 between replicates, about 15 at two to three weeks, roughly 18 at four. Clone count variance between approximately two-week samples rose with total template count.

J is TRBJ2-3 and V is TRBV6-1; a weak D match, TRBD1 (7 bases). The sequencing input was blood. The receptor was isolated from a person aged 18-69 years in good health. CDR3 protein: CASSVQGGSSTDTQYF. For the CDR3, the DNA is TGTGCCAGCAGTGTCCAGGGGGGTTCTAGCACAGATACGCAGTATTTT.